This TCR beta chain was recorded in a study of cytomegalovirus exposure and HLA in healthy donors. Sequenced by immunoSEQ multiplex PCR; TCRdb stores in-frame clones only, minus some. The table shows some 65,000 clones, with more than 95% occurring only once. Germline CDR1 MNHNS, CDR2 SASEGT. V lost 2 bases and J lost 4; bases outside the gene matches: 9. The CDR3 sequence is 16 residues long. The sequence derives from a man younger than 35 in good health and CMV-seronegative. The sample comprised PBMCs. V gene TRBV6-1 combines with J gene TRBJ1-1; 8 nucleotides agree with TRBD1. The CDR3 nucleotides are TGTGCCAGCAGTGAACGCCTCAGGGGGCAGATCACTGAAGCTTTCTTT. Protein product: CASSERLRGQITEAFF.